One T cell receptor beta chain is described in this entry. It has no known antigen specificity. No qualities accompany the bases; no much larger clone lies one base away. The entry originates in a study of T cell responses to AZD1222 COVID-19 vaccine listed by TCRdb under 2021. Regarding the study in general: AZD1222 recipients with second doses at about 4 weeks or about 12 weeks were pooled, because spike-specific TCR depth and breadth did not differ between schedules. A total of over 230 trial participants underwent TCR sequencing, of whom about 210 had received two doses of AZD1222 and 26 had received two doses of the MenACWY control vaccine. Trial participants were enrolled by age into 18-55, 56-69 and 70-plus year subgroups, with 148, 28 and 57 TCR-sequenced participants respectively. General study outcomes and caveats: Because no day 14 peak-response samples were available, the repertoires could be characterized only after the peak T cell response. In the small 56-69-year group, the increase in depth fell short of significance, most likely because of low power. After two AZD1222 doses, spike-specific TCR breadth and depth were significantly higher than at day 0 and than in MenACWY recipients. Vaccine-associated CD4 TCRs spanned the whole spike protein, with dominant responses in regions 160-218 and 743-854. Epitopes outside the regions mutated in the B.1.351 and B.1.1.7 variants were reportedly recognized by nearly half of the unique spike-specific TCRs. Participants were mostly white British and included more females than males, and it was suggested by the authors that clonal diversity may have been underestimated. Conclusions about previously exposed vaccinees are limited because only five to seven AZD1222 recipients were SARS-CoV-2 seropositive at baseline.

The time point label, read with the paper, signifies: baseline before first vaccination. The vaccinee samples were drawn from two UK trials, COV001 and COV002, one of which was a single-blind randomized controlled phase 2/3 trial testing AZD1222 (ChAdOx1 nCoV-19) in healthy adults. Trial participant PBMC samples were collected at day 0 and day 28 after the second dose for TCRbeta chain sequencing. The junction shows trimming of 0 bases on V and 4 bases on J, plus 4 bases between the germline ends. The CDR3 starts with the cysteine, ends with the phenylalanine, and has 13 residues. The entry retains the CDR3 DNA only, 39 bases that are in frame from base 1. The CDR3 regions of human TCRbeta chains were subjected to immunosequencing. In the original analysis: Repertoire TCRs were checked for matches against a reference library of SARS-CoV-2-specific TCRs that had been generated using the MIRA antigen-specificity platform. Breadth was defined as the fraction of unique TCRs that were SARS-CoV-2-associated. Depth was defined as the fraction of total T cells that were SARS-CoV-2-associated. Using the MIRA data, each spike-specific TCR was mapped to the spike region that the TCR reacts to and placed in a CD4 or CD8 class. Log10-transformed breadth and depth values were compared by one-way ANOVA with Sidak's multiple comparisons tests. TCRdb took over this immuneACCESS table, retaining in-frame rearrangements with V and J assigned. Such tables are incomplete; in checked studies, under half of the missing clones stem from an unresolved V gene, and the remainder is unexplained. Clone size and V and J calls were adopted from that table, with D and trimming inferred from the DNA. For this sample the table gives 140,000 or so clones, of which 92% were detected only once. The top ten constitute 1.5% to 2% of the sample.

The sample in question was peripheral blood, obtained on day 0 of AZD1222 vaccination. The TCR sequence derives from an adult in good health. The sequence links TRBV12-3 or TRBV12-4 to TRBJ1-5, with the D segment identity uncertain. CDR3 region: CASSLAHNQPQHF. The bases are TGTGCCAGCAGTTTAGCCCATAATCAGCCCCAGCATTTT.